Shown below are 10 T cell receptor beta chains from a single sample sequenced in a study of blood T cells in healthy people across ages. Through a sample-barcoded 5' primer and a J-beta primer mix, a second PCR was run for about 7 to 12 cycles. Via MiXCR, TCRdb re-called the 5' RACE reads, giving one row per CDR3 protein. The table shows about 970,000 distinct CDR3 sequences, with about 51% occurring only once. The sequencing input was blood. The source is an older woman in good health.

This clonotype was recorded at least ten times. The CDR3 DNA reads TGTGCCAGCAGCTTAGGACTAGCGGGAATCTACGAGCAGTACTTC. Its translation is CASSLGLAGIYEQYF. V gene TRBV7-2 combines with J gene TRBJ2-7, with TRBD2 matching 11 bases. In germline, CDR1 is SGHTA, CDR2 FQGNSA. With 1 base clipped from V and 3 bases from J, the junction kept 2 bases outside the gene matches. This CDR3 comprises 15 residues.

The CDR3 nucleotides read TGCAGTGCTCTCAAGGGGGTGGGGGCCAAAAACATTCAGTACTTC. Its translation: CSALKGVGAKNIQYF. This rearrangement joins TRBV20-1 to TRBJ2-4; D is perhaps TRBD1 (6 bases). Germline CDR1 is DFQATT and CDR2 is SNEGSKA (reference sequence). This CDR3 spans 15 amino acids. Trimming removed 5 bases at V and 1 base at J, with 15 bases between.

A few counts support this clonotype. The chain uses TRBV5-5 and TRBJ1-6, with D possibly matching TRBD1 (5 bases). The ends were cut back, 6 bases at V and 6 bases at J, with 16 bases in the middle. Germline-derived CDR1 and CDR2 are SGHKS and YYEKEE (reference sequence). The length of the CDR3 is 15 residues. The CDR3 is CASIVRGDANSPLHF. The CDR3 DNA is TGTGCCAGCATCGTAAGGGGAGATGCTAATTCACCCCTCCACTTT.

In this sample, this clonotype turned up a few times. The chain uses TRBV12-3 or TRBV12-4 and TRBJ2-7; the match to TRBD1 covers 7 bases. The CDR3 is 14 amino acids. Losses at the gene ends were 7 bases for V and 3 bases for J; bases not matched to a gene: 9. As DNA, the CDR3 is TGTGCCAGCAAGACGACAGGGAACGGCTACGAGCAGTACTTC. Its protein is CASKTTGNGYEQYF.

The CDR3 region is CASSIGTDNYGYTF. CDR3 coding DNA: TGTGCCAGCAGCATAGGGACAGATAACTATGGCTACACCTTC. The J gene is TRBJ1-2, the V gene TRBV28; 7 nucleotides agree with TRBD1. In germline, CDR1 is MDHEN, CDR2 SYDVKM. V gave up 6 bases and J gave up 1 base; unmatched junction bases: 5. The CDR3 consists of 14 residues.

This clonotype came up many times. This rearrangement joins TRBV12-3 or TRBV12-4 to TRBJ2-5; tentative D call: TRBD2 (6 bases). Deletions cut 5 bases from V and 2 bases from J, with 15 bases between. The CDR3 is 15 residues long. The CDR3 loop reads CASSTLGGAQETQYF. The CDR3 DNA is TGTGCCAGCAGTACCTTAGGAGGGGCTCAAGAGACCCAGTACTTC.

This clonotype has only one observation. The germline gene is not matched at one end of the junction; a read error may be the cause. J is TRBJ1-2 and V is TRBV5-1, with D perhaps matching TRBD1 (5 bases). CDR1 and CDR2 (germline): SGHRS, YFSETQ. The CDR3 is made up of 16 amino acids. The chain's CDR3 is CASGLGDCSISSGYTF. The CDR3, as DNA: TGCGCCAGCGGCTTGGGGGACTGTTCTATTTCCTCGGGCTACACCTTC.

This clonotype has a handful of counts. The chain is built from TRBV6-1 and TRBJ2-7, with 8 bases lining up with TRBD1. The CDR3 covers 13 residues. V lost 8 bases, J lost 0 bases, and 3 bases stayed unmatched. Germline lookup yields CDR1 MNHNS and CDR2 SASEGT. CDR3 sequence: CASLQGDSYEQYF. As DNA, the CDR3 is TGTGCCAGCTTACAGGGGGACTCCTACGAGCAGTACTTC.

This clonotype was recorded a few times. The J gene is TRBJ2-4, the V gene TRBV29-1; tentative D call: TRBD2 (7 bases). The ends were cut back, 4 bases at V and 7 bases at J, with 17 bases in the middle. CDR3 length: 14 amino acids. From germline, CDR1 is SQVTM and CDR2 ANQGSEA. The CDR3 nucleotides are TGCAGCGTTGGAGAGGGGGGGAAGGGGAACATTCAGTACTTC. Translating it yields CSVGEGGKGNIQYF.

This clonotype was observed at least ten times. A read error is possible here, since a much larger clone lies one base away. V usage is TRBV7-9 and J usage is TRBJ2-5, with D perhaps matching TRBD2 (6 bases). The DNA end is more similar to TRBJ2-7, so the J call may be wrong. CDR1 SEHNR and CDR2 FQNEAQ come from the germline V gene (reference sequence). This CDR3 contains 12 residues. The DNA of the CDR3 is TGTGCCAGCAGCGACGGGGGACGCGAGCAGTACTTC. It codes for CASSDGGREQYF.